These 22 T cell receptor beta chains came from one sample sequenced in a study of cytomegalovirus exposure and HLA in healthy donors. PCR primers comprised 60 Vbeta and 13 Jbeta primers. Data came from immunoSEQ multiplex PCR; TCRdb stores just in-frame clones and leaves some out. The table has 90,000 to 150,000 clones, approximately 81% seen once. The sample comprised PBMCs. The receptors come from a woman between 35 and 50 years old in good health and CMV-seronegative.

The J gene is TRBJ1-2, the V gene TRBV18; D uncertain. Trimming stripped 0 bases from V and 4 bases from J, with 12 bases between. CDR1 KGHSH and CDR2 LQKENI come from the germline V gene. This CDR3 is built from 15 residues. CDR3 loop: CASSPPERVLYGYTF. CDR3 DNA sequence: TGTGCCAGCTCACCACCGGAGCGGGTCCTCTATGGCTACACCTTC.

The chain recombines TRBV5-5 with TRBJ2-7, with 14 nucleotides matching TRBD2. V lost 5 bases, J lost 2 bases, and 3 bases stayed unmatched. The CDR3 runs 15 residues. In germline, CDR1 is SGHKS, CDR2 YYEKEE (reference sequence). The CDR3 region is CASRMGLAGAYEQYF. Here the CDR3 DNA reads TGTGCCAGCAGAATGGGACTAGCGGGAGCCTACGAGCAGTACTTC. Variable domain in full (rest from reference TRBV5-5 and TRBJ2-7): DAGVTQSPTHLIKTRGQQVTLRCSPISGHKSVSWYQQVLGQGPQFIFQYYEKEERGRGNFPDRFSARQFPNYSSELNVNALLLGDSALYLCASRMGLAGAYEQYFGPGTRLTVT.

The V call is TRBV2, the J call TRBJ1-1; D uncertain. Germline lookup yields CDR1 SNHLY and CDR2 FYNNEI. V dropped 5 bases and J dropped 0 bases, with 10 bases sitting between them. CDR3 size: 14 residues. CDR3 coding DNA: TGTGCCAGCAGTCGGCGGATATTGAACACTGAAGCTTTCTTT. The encoded protein is CASSRRILNTEAFF.

The rearrangement joins TRBV21-1 to TRBJ1-1. TRBV21-1 is a pseudogene segment. This CDR3 contains 16 residues. CDR3 amino acids: CASVRRRFILNTEAFF. The CDR3 DNA reads TGTGCCAGCGTCCGCCGGCGGTTTATACTGAACACTGAAGCTTTCTTT.

This clone was recorded once. The chain joins TRBV11-2 to TRBJ1-1; a possible D gene is TRBD1 (6 bases). Germline loops: CDR1 SGHAT, CDR2 FQNNGV. V lost 0 bases and J lost 1, with 12 bases in between. The length of the CDR3 is 16 residues. This CDR3 is CASSLDPLTGNTEAFF. For the CDR3, the DNA is TGTGCCAGCAGCTTAGACCCACTGACAGGGAACACTGAAGCTTTCTTT.

The chain is built from TRBV2 and TRBJ2-7; TRBD2 might be the D (6 bases). V dropped 6 bases and J dropped 6 bases, with 18 bases sitting between them. CDR3 size: 14 residues. Germline assignment: CDR1 SNHLY and CDR2 FYNNEI. The CDR3 nucleotides are TGTGCCAGCAGCCTCGGGCAGGGAGGATTCGAGCAGTACTTC. This codes for CASSLGQGGFEQYF.

This rearrangement joins TRBV6-1 to TRBJ2-3; no clear D. The CDR3 runs 14 residues. Germline CDR1 is MNHNS and CDR2 is SASEGT. Deletions cut 8 bases from V and 1 base from J, with 13 bases between. CDR3 DNA: TGTGCCAGCCGCAACTACCTAGGCACAGATACGCAGTATTTT. The encoded protein is CASRNYLGTDTQYF.

The chain is built from TRBV19 and TRBJ2-5, with 8 bases matching TRBD2. The germline gives CDR1 LNHDA, CDR2 SQIVND (reference sequence). Trimming removed 10 bases from V and 4 bases from J; junction bases left unmatched: 14. The CDR3 totals 15 residues. This CDR3 is CATRDEPAGVETQYF. The CDR3 nucleotides read TGTGCCACCAGAGACGAACCAGCGGGAGTAGAGACCCAGTACTTC.

This chain uses TRBV11-2 with TRBJ1-1; the match to TRBD1 covers 8 bases. Germline CDR1 reads SGHAT; CDR2 reads FQNNGV. The CDR3 is made up of 14 amino acids. V dropped 2 bases and J dropped 6; count of bases not matched to a gene: 5. CDR3: CASSLIRGPAEAFF. The CDR3 bases are TGTGCCAGCAGCTTAATCAGGGGGCCTGCTGAAGCTTTCTTT. The full variable domain, in which reference TRBV11-2 and TRBJ1-1 provide the parts outside the CDR3, is EAGVAQSPRYKIIEKRQSVAFWCNPISGHATLYWYQQILGQGPKLLIQFQNNGVVDDSQLPKDRFSAERLKGVDSTLKIQPAKLEDSAVYLCASSLIRGPAEAFFGQGTRLTVV.

CDR3 nucleotide sequence: TGTGCCAGCAGTTACTCGCGTGTCTTCGACACCGGGGAGCTGTTTTTT. This gives the protein CASSYSRVFDTGELFF. The genes are TRBV6-5 and TRBJ2-2; D gene unclear. From germline, CDR1 is MNHEY and CDR2 SVGAGI. Trimming pared 0 bases from V and 3 bases from J, leaving 11 bases between. CDR3 length: 16 residues.

This rearrangement joins TRBV18 to TRBJ2-7; D perhaps matches TRBD1 (6 bases). With 0 bases removed from V and 3 bases from J, the gap between germline ends came to 12 bases. The CDR3 extends over 15 amino acids. Germline lookup yields CDR1 KGHSH and CDR2 LQKENI. CDR3 residues: CASSPPTGRDYEQYF. The CDR3 coding sequence is TGTGCCAGCTCACCACCGACAGGCCGTGACTACGAGCAGTACTTC.

This chain connects TRBV14 to TRBJ2-3; 10 bases are a match to TRBD2. CDR1 is SGHDN, CDR2 FVKESK, per germline. V gave up 4 bases and J gave up 0 bases; unmatched junction bases: 7. This CDR3 is built from 17 residues. The CDR3 spells CASSRPSGSLSTDTQYF. CDR3 in DNA: TGTGCCAGCAGCCGCCCTAGCGGGAGCCTCAGCACAGATACGCAGTATTTT. The variable domain in full, with the rest retrieved from reference TRBV14 and TRBJ2-3, is EAGVTQFPSHSVIEKGQTVTLRCDPISGHDNLYWYRRVMGKEIKFLLHFVKESKQDESGMPNNRFLAERTGGTYSTLKVQPAELEDSGVYFCASSRPSGSLSTDTQYFGPGTRLTVL.

This clone was seen a handful of times. The genes are TRBV7-9 and TRBJ1-2, with 8 bases identical to TRBD1. The CDR3 is 13 residues long. V shed 6 bases, J shed 2 bases, and the junction held 2 bases outside the gene matches. Germline V gene lookup returns CDR1 SEHNR and CDR2 FQNEAQ (reference sequence). CDR3 loop: CASSRTGNYGYTF. The CDR3 nucleotides read TGTGCCAGCAGTCGGACAGGGAACTATGGCTACACCTTC.

Regarding this clone: Other DNA sequences in this sample translate to the same CDR3. This rearrangement joins TRBV11-2 to TRBJ1-6; 7 nucleotides agree with TRBD1. Germline V gene lookup returns CDR1 SGHAT and CDR2 FQNNGV. Trimming took 4 bases from V and 0 from J; bases not matched to a gene: 0. The CDR3 contains 15 residues. This chain's CDR3 is CASSSGGSYNSPLHF. The CDR3 nucleotides are TGTGCCAGCAGCTCAGGGGGCTCCTATAATTCACCCCTCCACTTT.

The V gene is TRBV15, the J gene TRBJ2-7, with D possibly matching TRBD2 (5 bases). This CDR3 has 15 amino acids. Germline assignment: CDR1 LNHNV and CDR2 YYDKDF (reference sequence). The V end lost 1 base, the J end lost 2 bases, and 12 bases lay between the germline ends. CDR3 region: CATSRAEGVAYEQYF. In DNA form, the CDR3 reads TGTGCCACCAGCAGAGCCGAGGGAGTGGCCTACGAGCAGTACTTC. The variable domain in full, with the rest retrieved from reference TRBV15 and TRBJ2-7, is DAMVIQNPRYQVTQFGKPVTLSCSQTLNHNVMYWYQQKSSQAPKLLFHYYDKDFNNEADTPDNFQSRRPNTSFCFLDIRSPGLGDTAMYLCATSRAEGVAYEQYFGPGTRLTVT.

The chain links TRBV5-1 to TRBJ1-1, with 9 bases lining up with TRBD1. This CDR3 region has 15 residues. V shed 4 bases and J 2 bases; nucleotides not matched to a gene: 6. CDR1 SGHRS and CDR2 YFSETQ come from the germline V gene. The CDR3 sequence is CASSLNRGLNTEAFF. The CDR3 region has the DNA TGCGCCAGCAGCCTGAACAGGGGGCTCAACACTGAAGCTTTCTTT.

This clone turned up a few times. The genes are TRBV6-1 and TRBJ2-6; D possibly corresponds to TRBD1 (6 bases). Per the germline V gene, CDR1 is MNHNS and CDR2 is SASEGT. V gave up 6 bases and J gave up 4 bases, with 13 bases separating them. This CDR3 has 15 amino acids. CDR3 protein: CASRQGGSGANVLTF. The CDR3 DNA sequence: TGTGCCAGCAGACAAGGGGGTTCCGGGGCCAACGTCCTGACTTTC.

The chain combines TRBV6-6 with TRBJ1-5; 9 bases align to TRBD1. This CDR3 spans 14 amino acids. With V trimmed by 6 bases and J by 7 bases, 7 bases remained unmatched. Looked up from germline, CDR1 is MNHNY and CDR2 is SVGAGI (reference sequence). In nucleotides, the CDR3 is TGTGCCAGCAGACAGGGGGCGCAGGGGCAGCCCCAGCATTTT. Translation: CASRQGAQGQPQHF.

This chain connects TRBV29-1 to TRBJ1-1, with a possible D match to TRBD1 (5 bases). CDR3 length: 12 amino acids. V lost 5 bases, J lost 7 bases, and 14 bases lay in between. In germline, CDR1 is SQVTM, CDR2 ANQGSEA. The CDR3 here is CSVLGDRGEAFF. The CDR3 region has the DNA TGCAGCGTTTTAGGGGATAGGGGTGAAGCTTTCTTT.

The chain combines TRBV27 with TRBJ2-7, with 7 bases aligning to TRBD2. The CDR3 spans 17 residues. Trimming cost V 11 bases and J 0 bases; bases outside gene matches: 19. Looked up from germline, CDR1 is MNHEY and CDR2 is SMNVEV (reference sequence). The CDR3 nucleotides read TGTGCCTCAGGTCCGCTTGGGGGGGGAGGGAGCTCCTACGAGCAGTACTTC. As protein: CASGPLGGGGSSYEQYF.

This clone has only one observation. The V call is TRBV15, the J call TRBJ2-3; maybe TRBD2 (6 bases). From germline, CDR1 is LNHNV and CDR2 YYDKDF (reference sequence). V was shortened by 8 bases and J by 2 bases, with 14 bases between the two germline ends. The CDR3 totals 14 residues. The CDR3 is CATGKRGNTDTQYF. CDR3 nucleotide sequence: TGTGCCACCGGGAAACGGGGGAACACAGATACGCAGTATTTT.

This clone was detected a few times. The chain employs TRBV4-1 and TRBJ2-7; 7 bases match TRBD2. The V gene's germline CDR1 is MGHRA and CDR2 YSYEKL. This CDR3 is 18 amino acids long. Trimming took 2 bases from V and 2 from J; bases not matched to a gene: 15. CDR3 loop: CASSQLNFIGGGTYEQYF. CDR3 nucleotide sequence: TGCGCCAGCAGCCAATTAAACTTCATTGGCGGGGGTACCTACGAGCAGTACTTC.